The sequence of this T cell receptor (beta chain) was determined in a study of blood T cell repertoires in COVID-19. Looking at the study overall: The United States, Italy and Spain were the sources of the acute and convalescent COVID-19 samples. PBMCs, B-cell-depleted T cells, or T cells were the source of the cDNA or gDNA that made up the material.

Original data processing: From reference gene primer amplification, estimates of nucleated cell counts were derived. Assay used: immunoSEQ multiplex PCR; TCRdb lists only in-frame clones, some missing. V and J calls plus clone size are reproduced from that table; the DNA served to infer D and trimming. Among about 150,000 clones listed, around nine tenths were seen once. Losses at the gene ends were 5 bases for V and 3 bases for J; bases not matched to a gene: 2. Looked up from germline, CDR1 is SGHNT and CDR2 is YENEEA. The CDR3 runs 14 residues. Followed over time, Seattle patients had been enrolled while infection was active.

Sequenced input: peripheral blood. This clonotype originated in a woman aged 80 or over with COVID-19, enrolled during active disease. This chain uses TRBV11-3 with TRBJ2-3, with TRBD2 matching 10 bases. This CDR3 reads CASSPSGRTDTQYF. For the CDR3, the DNA is TGTGCCAGCAGCCCTAGCGGGAGAACAGATACGCAGTATTTT.